Following are 21 T cell receptor beta chains from one sample sequenced in a study of response to subunit inactivated influenza vaccine (dated by TCRdb to 2016 to 2019). Receptor libraries were prepared by RT-PCR. The data were produced on an Illumina HiSeq 2500. TCRdb's own reprocessing of the public reads used fastp at Q25 and MiXCR and kept productive beta chains. All rows with the same CDR3 protein become a single entry with the most common DNA and genes. For this sample the table gives 500,000 or so distinct CDR3 sequences, of which approximately 15% were detected only once. The ten largest clones add up to approximately 3% of the sample. The sequencing used CD4+ T cells sorted from PBMCs, collected roughly 24 months after vaccination. These receptors all come from a man in his fifties or sixties who received an inactivated influenza vaccine. Donor details come from another sample of the same person, matched by shared clones.

This chain connects TRBV14 to TRBJ2-5; D is uncertain. The ends were cut back, 1 base at V and 0 bases at J, with 9 bases in the middle. Germline CDR1 SGHDN, CDR2 FVKESK. The CDR3 runs 15 residues. The CDR3 region has the DNA TGTGCCAGCAGCCAAGGGTGGGATTACCAAGAGACCCAGTACTTC. Its translation is CASSQGWDYQETQYF.

The V gene is TRBV20-1, the J gene TRBJ2-5; no definite D call. Trimming took off 3 bases at V and 5 bases at J, with 13 bases between the two ends. This CDR3 contains 13 residues. The germline V gene has CDR1 DFQATT and CDR2 SNEGSKA (reference sequence). The CDR3 reads CSASRPSPETQYF. The CDR3 bases are TGCAGTGCTAGTCGCCCAAGTCCGGAGACCCAGTACTTC.

This clonotype was seen a few times. The chain joins TRBV5-1 to TRBJ2-3; perhaps TRBD2 as D (6 bases). This CDR3 has 15 amino acids. The germline V and J ends were trimmed by 5 bases and 2 bases, with 15 bases remaining between them. Looked up from germline, CDR1 is SGHRS and CDR2 is YFSETQ. CDR3 protein: CASRVGGFITDTQYF. CDR3 sequence (DNA): TGCGCCAGCAGAGTCGGAGGGTTCATCACAGATACGCAGTATTTT.

The chain couples TRBV28 to TRBJ2-2; TRBD2 is a possible D gene (5 bases). V lost 7 bases to trimming and J lost 2 bases, with 14 bases between them. The germline CDR1 and CDR2 sequences are MDHEN and SYDVKM. This CDR3 has 15 amino acids. CDR3: CASTYRLANTGELFF. For the CDR3, the DNA is TGTGCCAGCACCTACCGGCTAGCTAACACCGGGGAGCTGTTTTTT.

The chain has TRBV6-5 and TRBJ2-2, with a possible D match to TRBD1 (6 bases). CDR1 and CDR2 (germline): MNHEY, SVGAGI. The CDR3 sequence is 15 residues long. V gave up 4 bases and J gave up 4 bases, with 13 bases separating them. CDR3 protein: CASSSKDSPTGELFF. The CDR3 DNA is TGTGCCAGCAGTTCCAAGGACAGCCCCACCGGGGAGCTGTTTTTT.

This clonotype occurred a few times. The chain combines TRBV24-1 with TRBJ2-5, with 11 bases identical to TRBD1. The CDR3 length is 16 residues. V shed 4 bases and J 2 bases; nucleotides not matched to a gene: 5. Germline CDR1 and CDR2: KGHDR and SFDVKD. CDR3 sequence reads: CATSEAGTGGQETQYF. The CDR3, as DNA: TGTGCCACCAGTGAAGCCGGGACAGGGGGTCAAGAGACCCAGTACTTC.

This chain joins TRBV7-2 and TRBJ2-4; D is perhaps TRBD1 (5 bases). Trimming cost V 6 bases and J 0 bases, with 15 bases left between them. CDR1 and CDR2 (germline): SGHTA, FQGNSA. The CDR3 is 16 amino acids. CDR3 DNA: TGTGCCAGCAGAAAGACAGTGGTTATAGCCAAAAACATTCAGTACTTC. As protein: CASRKTVVIAKNIQYF. Complete variable domain (other parts from reference TRBV7-2 and TRBJ2-4): GAGVSQSPSNKVTEKGKDVELRCDPISGHTALYWYRQSLGQGLEFLIYFQGNSAPDKSGLPSDRFSAERTGGSVSTLTIQRTQQEDSAVYLCASRKTVVIAKNIQYFGAGTRLSVL.

The V and J genes are TRBV11-2 and TRBJ2-5; D is unresolved. The CDR3 is made up of 13 amino acids. The germline CDR1 and CDR2 sequences are SGHAT and FQNNGV. V lost 4 bases and J 2 bases, leaving 8 bases between the germline ends. CDR3 nucleotides: TGTGCCAGCAGCTGGGATTCTCAAGAGACCCAGTACTTC. Translation: CASSWDSQETQYF. Looking up the rest from reference TRBV11-2 and TRBJ2-5 gives the full variable domain: EAGVAQSPRYKIIEKRQSVAFWCNPISGHATLYWYQQILGQGPKLLIQFQNNGVVDDSQLPKDRFSAERLKGVDSTLKIQPAKLEDSAVYLCASSWDSQETQYFGPGTRLLVL.

This clonotype was counted only a few times. V and J are TRBV4-1 and TRBJ1-1; perhaps TRBD1 as D (5 bases). V lost 7 bases and J lost 5, with 14 bases in between. CDR1 and CDR2 (germline): MGHRA, YSYEKL. The CDR3 runs 13 residues. CDR3 sequence: CASKIQGDTEAFF. CDR3 sequence (DNA): TGCGCCAGCAAAATCCAGGGTGATACTGAAGCTTTCTTT.

The J gene is TRBJ1-2, the V gene TRBV6-2 or TRBV6-3, with 10 bases aligning to TRBD1. The CDR3 loop spans 15 amino acids. V trimming: 0 bases; J trimming: 7 bases; junction bases outside the gene matches: 5. Germline CDR1 is MNHEY and CDR2 is SVGEGT. This CDR3 is CASSYSTGGWSGYTF. The CDR3 DNA sequence: TGTGCCAGCAGTTACTCGACAGGGGGCTGGAGTGGCTACACCTTC.

This clonotype showed up just a few times. The chain employs TRBV30 and TRBJ1-3; tentatively, D is TRBD1 (5 bases). V was pared by 2 bases and J by 5 bases, with 10 bases between. The CDR3 runs 13 residues. Germline CDR1 GTSNPN, CDR2 SVGIG (reference sequence). The CDR3 coding sequence is TGTGCCTGGAGTACTGGACAAAGAAACACCATATATTTT. Amino acids: CAWSTGQRNTIYF.

This clonotype came up many times. The V call is TRBV29-1, the J call TRBJ2-1, with D possibly being TRBD1 (5 bases). CDR1 and CDR2 from the germline V gene are SQVTM and ANQGSEA. With 5 bases removed from V and 0 bases from J, the gap between germline ends came to 11 bases. This CDR3 is built from 14 residues. CDR3 DNA sequence: TGCAGCGTTCTGCAGGGAAGCTCCTACAATGAGCAGTTCTTC. It yields the protein CSVLQGSSYNEQFF.

This clonotype was counted at least ten times. This chain uses TRBV12-3 or TRBV12-4 with TRBJ1-2; unclear D gene. The CDR3 loop spans 14 amino acids. Deletions cut 5 bases from V and 0 bases from J, with 10 bases between. In DNA form, the CDR3 reads TGTGCCAGCAGTGCATCCGGGACTAACTATGGCTACACCTTC. Protein: CASSASGTNYGYTF.

The chain has TRBV20-1 and TRBJ2-2; D unclear. This CDR3 contains 12 residues. Trimming shortened V by 4 bases and J by 2 bases, and 5 bases separated the two germline ends. Germline V lookup: CDR1 DFQATT, CDR2 SNEGSKA (reference sequence). CDR3 amino acids: CSAKSNTGELFF. CDR3 nucleotides: TGCAGTGCTAAGTCTAACACCGGGGAGCTGTTTTTT.

This clonotype has a handful of counts. The chain recombines TRBV7-2 with TRBJ2-1; 8 positions match TRBD2. Looked up from germline, CDR1 is SGHTA and CDR2 is FQGNSA. The CDR3 covers 16 residues. V lost 2 bases and J lost 3; bases outside the gene matches: 6. CDR3 sequence reads: CASSLRREVNYNEQFF. The CDR3 region has the DNA TGTGCCAGCAGCTTACGGCGGGAGGTGAACTACAATGAGCAGTTCTTC.

This chain uses TRBV20-1 with TRBJ2-3; 10 nucleotides align to TRBD1. There are 15 residues in the CDR3. V trimming: 1 base; J trimming: 7 bases; junction bases outside the gene matches: 8. CDR1 DFQATT and CDR2 SNEGSKA come from the germline V gene (reference sequence). CDR3 sequence: CSARVFGTGENTQYF. CDR3 sequence (DNA): TGCAGTGCTAGAGTTTTTGGGACAGGGGAAAATACGCAGTATTTT.

The chain has TRBV10-3 and TRBJ1-1; possible D gene TRBD1, 5 bases. CDR3 length: 14 residues. The germline V and J ends were trimmed by 3 bases and 5 bases, with 13 bases remaining between them. Germline V lookup: CDR1 ENHRY, CDR2 SYGVKD. This CDR3 reads CAISEQVARTEAFF. As DNA, the CDR3 is TGTGCCATCAGTGAACAGGTGGCGAGGACTGAAGCTTTCTTT.

This chain uses TRBV3-1 with TRBJ2-5; 9 bases match TRBD1. CDR1 LGHDT and CDR2 YNNKEL come from the germline V gene (reference sequence). V was clipped by 7 bases and J by 5 bases; unmatched bases: 11. This CDR3 has 15 residues. The CDR3 sequence is CASTLGTGSGETQYF. The CDR3 bases are TGTGCCAGCACCCTGGGGACAGGGTCGGGGGAGACCCAGTACTTC.

The rearrangement links TRBV5-1 to TRBJ2-7, with D unclear. CDR3 length equals 12 residues. The ends were cut back, 3 bases at V and 5 bases at J, with 9 bases in the middle. Germline-derived CDR1 and CDR2 are SGHRS and YFSETQ. The CDR3 here is CASSSQGHEQYF. CDR3 bases: TGCGCCAGCAGCTCCCAAGGGCACGAGCAGTACTTC.

This clonotype was counted a few times. The chain combines TRBV10-1 with TRBJ2-2; 7 bases are a match to TRBD1. This CDR3 comprises 14 residues. The germline CDR1 and CDR2 sequences are WNHNN and SYGVQD (reference sequence). V shed 8 bases and J 4 bases; nucleotides not matched to a gene: 7. Here the CDR3 reads CASGQQGSTGELFF. In nucleotides, the CDR3 is TGCGCCAGCGGACAACAGGGGAGCACCGGGGAGCTGTTTTTT.

This clonotype came up a few times. This chain links TRBV7-8 with TRBJ1-5, with D uncertain. This CDR3 is 14 amino acids long. The ends were cut back, 5 bases at V and 1 base at J, with 9 bases in the middle. CDR1 SGHVS and CDR2 FQNEAQ come from the germline V gene. This CDR3 reads CASSRRASNQPQHF. The CDR3, as DNA: TGTGCCAGCAGCCGCCGGGCAAGCAATCAGCCCCAGCATTTT.